Presented here are 8 T cell receptor beta chains from one specimen sequenced in a study of blood T cell repertoires in COVID-19. Method: immunoSEQ multiplex PCR; TCRdb's copy keeps in-frame clones and lacks some. The data show around 220,000 clones, with 88% seen just once and 1.5% held by the top ten. The sample comprised peripheral blood. The source is a man between 18 and 29 years old with active or convalescent COVID-19.

This chain's CDR3 is CSVVQDDYNEQFF. The CDR3, as DNA: TGCAGCGTTGTACAGGATGATTACAATGAGCAGTTCTTC. J is TRBJ2-1 and V is TRBV29-1; possible D gene TRBD1, 5 bases. V was cut by 4 bases and J by 4 bases, with 11 bases left in between. This CDR3 is 13 amino acids long. CDR1 and CDR2 (germline): SQVTM, ANQGSEA.

V and J are TRBV18 and TRBJ1-1; D is possibly TRBD1 (6 bases). V was shortened by 3 bases and J by 3 bases, with 8 bases between the two germline ends. CDR3 length equals 13 residues. Germline loops: CDR1 KGHSH, CDR2 LQKENI. This CDR3 is CASSPTGYTEAFF. CDR3 bases: TGTGCCAGCTCACCCACAGGGTACACTGAAGCTTTCTTT. The full variable domain, completed using reference TRBV18 and TRBJ1-1, is NAGVMQNPRHLVRRRGQEARLRCSPMKGHSHVYWYRQLPEEGLKFMVYLQKENIIDESGMPKERFSAEFPKEGPSILRIQQVVRGDSAAYFCASSPTGYTEAFFGQGTRLTVV.

V gene TRBV12-3 or TRBV12-4 combines with J gene TRBJ2-3; D perhaps matches TRBD2 (6 bases). The CDR3 consists of 13 residues. V was trimmed by 6 bases and J by 0 bases, leaving 7 bases between them. CDR3 in DNA: TGTGCCAGCAGGGAGGGGAGCACAGATACGCAGTATTTT. Its translation is CASREGSTDTQYF.

This clone came up many times. The V and J genes are TRBV23-1 and TRBJ1-1; a possible D gene is TRBD1 (5 bases). TRBV23-1 is labeled an ORF, and its function is uncertain. Trimming cost V 6 bases and J 1 base, with 21 bases left between them. The CDR3 runs 17 residues. The chain's CDR3 is CASSPSRRRGKNTEAFF. Written as DNA, the CDR3 is TGCGCCAGCAGCCCCTCTCGGAGGAGGGGCAAGAACACTGAAGCTTTCTTT.

For the CDR3, the DNA is TGTGCCAGCAGTCCCCTAGGCACAGATACGCAGTATTTT. Protein product: CASSPLGTDTQYF. V and J are TRBV6-5 and TRBJ2-3; D gene unclear. Germline CDR1 and CDR2: MNHEY and SVGAGI. The CDR3 totals 13 residues. Trimming removed 5 bases from V and 1 base from J, with 7 bases in between.

J is TRBJ2-7 and V is TRBV6-5, with D possibly TRBD2 on 6 matching bases. CDR1 and CDR2 from the germline V gene are MNHEY and SVGAGI. The V and J ends lost 0 bases and 4 bases respectively, with 13 bases between them. The CDR3 extends over 15 amino acids. CDR3 DNA sequence: TGTGCCAGCAGTTACTCTCGTTTCGGGAGTTACGAGCAGTACTTC. Amino acid sequence: CASSYSRFGSYEQYF.

The chain carries TRBV9 and TRBJ2-3; D not resolved. CDR3 length: 15 amino acids. Trimming cost V 3 bases and J 1 base, with 12 bases left between them. Germline V lookup: CDR1 SGDLS, CDR2 YYNGEE. The CDR3 here is CASSAPVIGTDTQYF. DNA for the CDR3: TGTGCCAGCAGCGCCCCGGTCATCGGCACAGATACGCAGTATTTT.

V gene TRBV10-3 combines with J gene TRBJ1-2; D call uncertain. This CDR3 has 10 amino acids. Looked up from germline, CDR1 is ENHRY and CDR2 is SYGVKD. V lost 10 bases to trimming and J lost 5 bases, with 8 bases between them. The CDR3 DNA follows: TGTGCCACTAAGGAGTATGGCTACACCTTC. Translated: CATKEYGYTF.